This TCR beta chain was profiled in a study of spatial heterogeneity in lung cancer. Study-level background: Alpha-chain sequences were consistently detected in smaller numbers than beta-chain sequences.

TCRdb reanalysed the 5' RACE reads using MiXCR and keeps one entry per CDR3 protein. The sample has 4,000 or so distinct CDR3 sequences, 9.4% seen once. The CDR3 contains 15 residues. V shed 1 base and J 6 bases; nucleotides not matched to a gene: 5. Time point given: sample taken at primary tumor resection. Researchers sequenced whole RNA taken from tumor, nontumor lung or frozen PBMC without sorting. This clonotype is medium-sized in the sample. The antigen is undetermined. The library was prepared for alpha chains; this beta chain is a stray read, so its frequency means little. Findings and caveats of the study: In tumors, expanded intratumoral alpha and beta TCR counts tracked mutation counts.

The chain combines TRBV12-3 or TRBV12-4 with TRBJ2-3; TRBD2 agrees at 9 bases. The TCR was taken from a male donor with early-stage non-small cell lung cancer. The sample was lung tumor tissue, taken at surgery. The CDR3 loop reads CASSLGSGGLDTQYF. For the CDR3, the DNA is TGTGCCAGCAGTTTAGGTAGCGGGGGTCTGGATACGCAGTATTTT.